These 9 T cell receptor beta chains share one sample of origin, sequenced in a study of neurological immune-mediated disorders. TCRdb independently ran MiXCR on the 5' RACE reads; one entry per CDR3 protein. The sample has tens of thousands of distinct CDR3 sequences; roughly 7.7% are singletons. Time point noted: longitudinal time-point 3. Sequenced: PBMCs. All receptors derive from a woman between 40 and 55 years old in good health.

This clonotype was seen repeatedly, ten times or more. The rearrangement uses TRBV12-3 or TRBV12-4 and TRBJ2-3; the D is unclear. The V end lost 6 bases, the J end lost 4 bases, and 8 bases lay between the germline ends. This CDR3 region has 12 residues. CDR3 residues: CASSPTSDTQYF. CDR3 DNA sequence: TGTGCCAGCAGCCCGACCTCAGATACGCAGTATTTT.

The chain combines TRBV3-1 with TRBJ1-2, with unresolved D. Looked up from germline, CDR1 is LGHDT and CDR2 is YNNKEL (reference sequence). The CDR3 extends over 12 amino acids. Trimming took off 4 bases at V and 4 bases at J, with 7 bases between the two ends. The CDR3 here is CASSLLGYGYTF. The CDR3 DNA reads as TGTGCCAGCAGCCTTCTAGGCTATGGCTACACCTTC. Drawing the rest from reference TRBV3-1 and TRBJ1-2, the complete variable domain is DTAVSQTPKYLVTQMGNDKSIKCEQNLGHDTMYWYKQDSKKFLKIMFSYNNKELIINETVPNRFSPKSPDKAHLNLHINSLELGDSAVYFCASSLLGYGYTFGSGTRLTVV.

This clonotype has at least ten counts. The rearrangement uses TRBV12-3 or TRBV12-4 and TRBJ1-2; possible D gene TRBD1, 5 bases. Trimming cost V 7 bases and J 4 bases, with 10 bases left between them. The CDR3 has 12 amino acids. CDR3 bases: TGTGCCAGCATAGAGGGGACCTATGGCTACACCTTC. It is translated as CASIEGTYGYTF.

This clonotype was picked up many times. The V gene is TRBV10-3, the J gene TRBJ2-1, with 11 bases aligning to TRBD2. Trimming removed 1 base from V and 6 bases from J; junction bases left unmatched: 5. CDR3 length equals 16 residues. CDR1 and CDR2 (germline): ENHRY, SYGVKD. The CDR3 DNA reads as TGTGCCATCAGTGAGTTTCTAGCGGGGGGATCCAATGAGCAGTTCTTC. Protein: CAISEFLAGGSNEQFF.

This clonotype was seen many times. The chain employs TRBV6-5 and TRBJ1-2, with 9 bases identical to TRBD1. Germline values: CDR1 MNHEY, CDR2 SVGAGI. The J segment lost 3 bases and the V segment lost 5 bases, leaving 13 bases of the junction unmatched. The CDR3 is 17 residues long. CDR3 nucleotide sequence: TGTGCCAGCAGTAGGGCGGGACAGGGCATCTGGGACTATGGCTACACCTTC. Translation gives CASSRAGQGIWDYGYTF.

This clonotype has ten or more counts. J is TRBJ1-2 and V is TRBV5-1; a weak D match, TRBD1 (5 bases). Germline V CDR1 and CDR2: SGHRS, YFSETQ. The V end lost 1 base, the J end lost 6 bases, and 7 bases lay between the germline ends. The CDR3 is 12 residues long. The CDR3 DNA reads TGCGCCAGCAGCTTGCAACAGGATGGCTACACCTTC. It translates to CASSLQQDGYTF.

This clonotype was found many times. CDR3 sequence (DNA): TGCGCCAGCAGCCAAGATCGAGCCGGCTACACCTTC. It codes for CASSQDRAGYTF. The chain employs TRBV4-3 and TRBJ1-2, with D hard to call. The CDR3 has 12 residues. Germline V gene data show CDR1 as LGHNA and CDR2 as YSLEER. V was pared by 0 bases and J by 8 bases, with 7 bases between.

This clonotype has a count of ten or more. The chain employs TRBV29-1 and TRBJ2-5; TRBD2 agrees at 7 bases. Per germline, CDR1 SQVTM and CDR2 ANQGSEA. The CDR3 is made up of 11 amino acids. V lost 7 bases, J lost 2 bases, and 1 base stayed unmatched. The CDR3 reads CSAGGQETQYF. The CDR3 DNA is TGCAGCGCCGGGGGGCAAGAGACCCAGTACTTC.

The sample holds many counts of this clonotype. V is TRBV20-1 and J is TRBJ2-1; 14 nucleotides agree with TRBD2. The CDR3 sequence is 17 residues long. J was trimmed by 6 bases and V by 2 bases; bases with no gene match: 9. Germline loops: CDR1 DFQATT, CDR2 SNEGSKA (reference sequence). CDR3 region: CSARSRLAGGPSNEQFF. Written as DNA, the CDR3 is TGCAGTGCTAGATCGAGACTAGCGGGAGGGCCTTCCAATGAGCAGTTCTTC.